These 17 T cell receptor beta chains originate from one sample sequenced in a study of T-cell memory formation after mild COVID-19. TCRdb re-called the 5' RACE reads through MiXCR, storing one row per CDR3 protein. The sample contains some 7,400 distinct CDR3 sequences, under 40% of which appear only once. Sequenced material: PBMCs or a T cell subset sorted from them (not recorded which). Receptor source: an adult woman who had mild COVID-19 (a few samples of this study predate the infection). Cell type and time point are not known.

Many counts were recorded for this clonotype. The J gene is TRBJ1-1, the V gene TRBV2, with no clear D. The CDR3 spans 12 residues. Trimming pared 7 bases from V and 0 bases from J, leaving 6 bases between. Germline values: CDR1 SNHLY, CDR2 FYNNEI. CDR3 loop: CASIRLNTEAFF. The CDR3 DNA follows: TGTGCCAGCATTAGGTTGAACACTGAAGCTTTCTTT.

This clonotype occurred many times. The chain uses TRBV29-1 and TRBJ1-2; D is unresolved. CDR1 and CDR2 from the germline V gene are SQVTM and ANQGSEA. V was trimmed by 5 bases and J by 8 bases, leaving 12 bases between them. The CDR3 is 11 amino acids. The CDR3 nucleotides read TGCAGCGTTCCGGAGGCTTGGGGCTACACCTTC. It translates to CSVPEAWGYTF.

This clonotype is judged medium-sized. The chain couples TRBV4-1 to TRBJ2-1; D may be TRBD1 (5 bases). Per germline, CDR1 MGHRA and CDR2 YSYEKL. This CDR3 is 16 amino acids long. The ends were cut back, 2 bases at V and 4 bases at J, with 15 bases in the middle. The CDR3 protein is CASSQSTDAFYNEQFF. In DNA, the CDR3 is TGCGCCAGCAGCCAATCGACAGATGCGTTTTACAATGAGCAGTTCTTC.

This clonotype was detected ten times or more. The gene calls are TRBV12-3 or TRBV12-4 and TRBJ1-1; 9 bases align to TRBD1. The CDR3 is 13 amino acids. Trimming cost V 6 bases and J 4 bases; bases outside gene matches: 3. The CDR3 bases are TGTGCCAGCAGGGGGACAGGGAGCACTGAAGCTTTCTTT. Translating gives CASRGTGSTEAFF.

This chain uses TRBV25-1 with TRBJ2-5; D remains ambiguous. V lost 2 bases, J lost 5 bases, and 9 bases lay in between. The germline gives CDR1 MGHDK, CDR2 SYGVNS. The CDR3 sequence is 13 residues long. The DNA of the CDR3 is TGTGCCAGCAGTGAACGGATTTTCGAGACCCAGTACTTC. Translation: CASSERIFETQYF.

This clonotype has a single count. The chain combines TRBV12-3 or TRBV12-4 with TRBJ1-1, with 7 bases aligning to TRBD1. Germline trimming cut 3 bases from V and 11 bases from J; bases unmatched to any gene: 9. This CDR3 comprises 13 residues. CDR3 loop: CASSLTGTTSAFF. The CDR3 nucleotides are TGTGCCAGCAGTTTGACAGGGACTACCTCGGCTTTCTTT.

The CDR3 reads CASSSQDTQYF. As DNA, the CDR3 is TGTGCCAGCAGCTCTCAAGATACGCAGTATTTT. The rearrangement links TRBV7-2 to TRBJ2-3; D not resolved. The CDR3 is made up of 11 amino acids. V lost 4 bases and J 5 bases, leaving 4 bases between the germline ends. The V gene's germline CDR1 is SGHTA and CDR2 FQGNSA.

V and J are TRBV12-3 or TRBV12-4 and TRBJ1-1; D remains unclear. There are 13 residues in the CDR3. V shed 7 bases and J shed 2 bases, with 11 bases lying between them. CDR3 coding DNA: TGTGCCAGCAAGACGGACGGTAACACTGAAGCTTTCTTT. Protein product: CASKTDGNTEAFF.

This chain uses TRBV5-4 with TRBJ2-7; 8 bases are a match to TRBD2. The DNA end is a closer match to TRBJ2-5, so the J assignment may be wrong. Per germline, CDR1 SGHNT and CDR2 YYREEE (reference sequence). The CDR3 is made up of 14 amino acids. The CDR3 spells CASSLAGGDETQYF. The CDR3, as DNA: TGTGCCAGCAGCTTGGCCGGGGGGGATGAGACCCAGTACTTC.

There are many counts of this clonotype. The V call is TRBV27, the J call TRBJ2-3; 7 positions match TRBD1. Losses at the gene ends were 3 bases for V and 2 bases for J; bases not matched to a gene: 17. Germline CDR1 and CDR2: MNHEY and SMNVEV (reference sequence). The CDR3 has 19 amino acids. CDR3 region: CASSFSGGSGLSHTDTQYF. The CDR3 DNA follows: TGTGCCAGCAGTTTTTCAGGGGGATCTGGACTTAGCCACACAGATACGCAGTATTTT.

In its sample, this clonotype was seen many times. V is TRBV4-1 and J is TRBJ1-6, with TRBD1 as a possible D gene (5 bases). CDR3 length: 16 amino acids. Trimming took off 1 base at V and 7 bases at J, with 14 bases between the two ends. Germline CDR1 is MGHRA and CDR2 is YSYEKL. CDR3 nucleotide sequence: TGCGCCAGCAGCCAAGGTGAGGGGCCCACCAATTCACCCCTCCACTTT. Residues: CASSQGEGPTNSPLHF.

This clonotype was found many times. The CDR3 reads CASSPGTGWLETQYF. The CDR3 coding sequence is TGTGCCAGCAGCCCAGGGACCGGCTGGTTAGAGACCCAGTACTTC. This sequence joins TRBV7-8 and TRBJ2-5; tentatively, D is TRBD1 or TRBD2 (5 bases each). The CDR3 has 15 residues. The germline gives CDR1 SGHVS, CDR2 FQNEAQ. The V gene lost 5 bases and the J gene lost 4 bases, with 17 bases spanning the gap.

The chain joins TRBV25-1 to TRBJ2-1; 9 bases line up with TRBD2. CDR1 is MGHDK, CDR2 SYGVNS, per germline. This CDR3 has 16 residues. J was trimmed by 4 bases and V by 1 base; bases with no gene match: 5. CDR3: CASSECAGGWYNEQFF. DNA of the CDR3: TGTGCCAGCAGTGAATGTGCGGGAGGGTGGTACAATGAGCAGTTCTTC. Full variable domain (remainder filled in from reference TRBV25-1 and TRBJ2-1): EADIYQTPRYLVIGTGKKITLECSQTMGHDKMYWYQQDPGMELHLIHYSYGVNSTEKGDLSSESTVSRIRTEHFPLTLESARPSHTSQYLCASSECAGGWYNEQFFGPGTRLTVL.

The chain has TRBV5-1 and TRBJ2-7; the D gene is possibly TRBD2 (6 bases). Trimming stripped 5 bases from V and 2 bases from J, with 17 bases between. Germline lookup yields CDR1 SGHRS and CDR2 YFSETQ. The CDR3 contains 15 residues. Here the CDR3 reads CASRGGSPFTYEQYF. The DNA of the CDR3 is TGCGCCAGCAGAGGAGGGTCCCCCTTTACCTACGAGCAGTACTTC. Variable domain in full (rest from reference TRBV5-1 and TRBJ2-7): KAGVTQTPRYLIKTRGQQVTLSCSPISGHRSVSWYQQTPGQGLQFLFEYFSETQRNKGNFPGRFSGRQFSNSRSEMNVSTLELGDSALYLCASRGGSPFTYEQYFGPGTRLTVT.

The chain has TRBV7-3 and TRBJ2-3; D perhaps matches TRBD2 (5 bases). This CDR3 is 13 amino acids long. The ends were cut back, 3 bases at V and 4 bases at J, with 8 bases in the middle. The germline gives CDR1 SGHTA, CDR2 FQGTGA. This chain's CDR3 is CASSFGLADTQYF. The CDR3 bases are TGTGCCAGCAGCTTCGGACTGGCAGATACGCAGTATTTT.

The count of this clonotype is one. This chain links TRBV7-2 with TRBJ2-5, with D possibly matching TRBD2 (5 bases). V lost 1 base, J lost 5 bases, and 11 bases lay in between. The CDR3 runs 14 residues. The germline CDR1 and CDR2 sequences are SGHTA and FQGNSA. CDR3 region: CASSLGGVGETQYF. CDR3 DNA sequence: TGTGCCAGCAGCTTAGGGGGAGTTGGTGAGACCCAGTACTTC. Complete variable domain (other parts from reference TRBV7-2 and TRBJ2-5): GAGVSQSPSNKVTEKGKDVELRCDPISGHTALYWYRQSLGQGLEFLIYFQGNSAPDKSGLPSDRFSAERTGGSVSTLTIQRTQQEDSAVYLCASSLGGVGETQYFGPGTRLLVL.

This clonotype is judged medium-sized (0.01 to 0.1%). The chain uses TRBV12-3 or TRBV12-4 and TRBJ2-7, with 8 bases identical to TRBD1. The CDR3 is 15 amino acids. V lost 4 bases to trimming and J lost 3 bases; unmatched junction nucleotides: 8. The CDR3 is CASSWAPGQGYEQYF. The CDR3 DNA follows: TGTGCCAGCAGTTGGGCCCCTGGACAGGGCTACGAGCAGTACTTC.